This passage covers 12 T cell receptor beta chains from one sample sequenced in a study of T cell repertoires in cytomegalovirus infection. TCRdb used MiXCR to reprocess the reads, holding one entry per CDR3 protein. The sample lists about 460,000 distinct CDR3 sequences; approximately 10% were seen once. Specimen: PBMCs. Receptor source: a human donor in good health (CMV status not recorded). Some clones in this sample may be carry-over from other donors' samples.

This clonotype came up many times. The chain is built from TRBV7-9 and TRBJ1-2, with unresolved D. The CDR3 loop spans 13 amino acids. V was cut by 5 bases and J by 1 base, with 8 bases left in between. Germline values: CDR1 SEHNR, CDR2 FQNEAQ (reference sequence). The CDR3 sequence is CASSRGDNYGYTF. CDR3 sequence (DNA): TGTGCCAGCAGCCGCGGGGATAACTATGGCTACACCTTC.

This clonotype was observed at least ten times. This chain connects TRBV7-8 to TRBJ1-1, with D uncertain. This CDR3 has 17 amino acids. The germline gives CDR1 SGHVS, CDR2 FQNEAQ. V lost 7 bases and J 1 base, leaving 22 bases between the germline ends. This CDR3 is CASTNPRRGSKNTEAFF. In DNA form, the CDR3 reads TGTGCCAGCACCAACCCCCGGCGGGGAAGTAAGAACACTGAAGCTTTCTTT. The whole variable domain, filled in from reference TRBV7-8 and TRBJ1-1, reads GAGVSQSPRYKVAKRGQDVALRCDPISGHVSLFWYQQALGQGPEFLTYFQNEAQLDKSGLPSDRFFAERPEGSVSTLKIQRTQQEDSAVYLCASTNPRRGSKNTEAFFGQGTRLTVV.

The genes are TRBV28 and TRBJ2-5; 13 bases align to TRBD2. CDR3 length: 17 amino acids. Germline trimming cut 5 bases from V and 6 bases from J; bases unmatched to any gene: 12. Looked up from germline, CDR1 is MDHEN and CDR2 is SYDVKM. The CDR3 DNA follows: TGTGCCAGCAGTCCTCCCTCAAGGACTAGCGGGAGAAAGACCCAGTACTTC. It encodes CASSPPSRTSGRKTQYF.

The CDR3 reads CSASQLSGGAYGYTF. The CDR3 DNA sequence: TGCAGTGCTAGCCAGTTGTCGGGAGGTGCCTATGGCTACACCTTC. This rearrangement joins TRBV20-1 to TRBJ1-2, with D unclear. Trimming took 3 bases from V and 4 from J, leaving 18 bases between them. Looked up from germline, CDR1 is DFQATT and CDR2 is SNEGSKA (reference sequence). The CDR3 spans 15 residues.

The chain combines TRBV19 with TRBJ2-1, with D perhaps matching TRBD1 or TRBD2 (6 bases each). V shed 7 bases and J shed 6 bases, with 19 bases lying between them. The CDR3 has 15 amino acids. From germline, CDR1 is LNHDA and CDR2 SQIVND (reference sequence). The CDR3 here is CASIHSVGGFNEQFF. The DNA of the CDR3 is TGTGCCAGTATCCACTCAGTGGGGGGCTTCAATGAGCAGTTCTTC.

This clonotype was recorded at least ten times. V is TRBV7-8 and J is TRBJ1-2; tentative D call: TRBD1 (6 bases). Trimming took off 5 bases at V and 4 bases at J, with 11 bases between the two ends. The CDR3 is 13 amino acids. Germline V gives CDR1 SGHVS, CDR2 FQNEAQ. This CDR3 is CASSADRSYGYTF. CDR3 sequence (DNA): TGTGCCAGCAGCGCGGACAGAAGCTATGGCTACACCTTC.

CDR3 protein: CSVGGDPYEQYF. The CDR3 coding sequence is TGCAGCGTCGGAGGGGACCCCTACGAGCAGTACTTC. The chain couples TRBV29-1 to TRBJ2-7; D is perhaps TRBD2 (6 bases). Germline V lookup: CDR1 SQVTM, CDR2 ANQGSEA. Trimming left V 6 bases short and J 2 bases short, with 11 bases between. The CDR3 totals 12 residues.

This clonotype showed up just a few times. The rearrangement joins TRBV15 to TRBJ2-5; D may correspond to TRBD1 or TRBD2 (6 bases each). The CDR3 has 13 amino acids. CDR1 and CDR2 (germline): LNHNV, YYDKDF (reference sequence). The V gene lost 5 bases and the J gene lost 7 bases, with 14 bases spanning the gap. The DNA for the CDR3 is TGTGCCACCAGCTCCTCTCGGGGGCGGACCCAGTACTTC. Translating it yields CATSSSRGRTQYF.

This clonotype appeared many times. The V call is TRBV7-2, the J call TRBJ1-5, with a weak D call TRBD1 (5 bases). CDR3 size: 15 residues. V gave up 0 bases and J gave up 6 bases, with 12 bases separating them. The germline V gene has CDR1 SGHTA and CDR2 FQGNSA. CDR3 bases: TGTGCCAGCAGCTTAGCGGTGGGGCAGGGTCAGCCCCAGCATTTT. Its protein product is CASSLAVGQGQPQHF.

This clonotype was detected many times. This chain joins TRBV7-2 and TRBJ1-5; D gene unclear. Germline V lookup: CDR1 SGHTA, CDR2 FQGNSA. The germline V and J ends were trimmed by 1 base and 9 bases, with 7 bases remaining between them. There are 12 residues in the CDR3. CDR3 region: CASSLGGRPQHF. As DNA, the CDR3 is TGTGCCAGCAGCTTAGGAGGGAGGCCCCAGCATTTT.

This clonotype was seen at least ten times. This rearrangement joins TRBV7-2 to TRBJ2-7, with D hard to call. The V end was cut by 5 bases, the J end by 5 bases, with 16 bases between. Germline V gene data show CDR1 as SGHTA and CDR2 as FQGNSA. The CDR3 runs to 14 residues. Written as DNA, the CDR3 is TGTGCCAGCAGCCCCTACGTGTCGCCCCACGAGCAGTACTTC. Its translation: CASSPYVSPHEQYF.

This clonotype came up many times. The V call is TRBV7-9, the J call TRBJ2-2; D gene ambiguous. V was trimmed by 5 bases and J by 6 bases, leaving 7 bases between them. Germline V gene sequence: CDR1 SEHNR, CDR2 FQNEAQ (reference sequence). The CDR3 totals 12 residues. CDR3 amino acids: CASSPSSGELFF. The CDR3 DNA is TGTGCCAGCAGCCCGAGTTCCGGGGAGCTGTTTTTT.